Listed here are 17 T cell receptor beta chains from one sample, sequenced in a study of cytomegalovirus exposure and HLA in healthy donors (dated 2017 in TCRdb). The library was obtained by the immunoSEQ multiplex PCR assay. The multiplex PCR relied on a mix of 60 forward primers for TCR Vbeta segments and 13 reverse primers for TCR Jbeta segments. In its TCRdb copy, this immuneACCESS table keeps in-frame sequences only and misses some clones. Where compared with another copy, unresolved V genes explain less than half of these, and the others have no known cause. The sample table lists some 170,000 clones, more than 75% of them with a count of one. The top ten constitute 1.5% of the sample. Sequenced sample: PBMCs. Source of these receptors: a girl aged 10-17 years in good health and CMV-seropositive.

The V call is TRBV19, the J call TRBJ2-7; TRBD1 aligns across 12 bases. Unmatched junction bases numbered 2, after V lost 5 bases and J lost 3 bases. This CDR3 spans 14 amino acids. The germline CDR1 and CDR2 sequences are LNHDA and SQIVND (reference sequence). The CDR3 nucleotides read TGTGCCAGTAGTGGGACAGGGGGCTTCTACGAGCAGTACTTC. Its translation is CASSGTGGFYEQYF. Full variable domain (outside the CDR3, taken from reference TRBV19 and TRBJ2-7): DGGITQSPKYLFRKEGQNVTLSCEQNLNHDAMYWYRQDPGQGLRLIYYSQIVNDFQKGDIAEGYSVSREKKESFPLTVTSAQKNPTAFYLCASSGTGGFYEQYFGPGTRLTVT.

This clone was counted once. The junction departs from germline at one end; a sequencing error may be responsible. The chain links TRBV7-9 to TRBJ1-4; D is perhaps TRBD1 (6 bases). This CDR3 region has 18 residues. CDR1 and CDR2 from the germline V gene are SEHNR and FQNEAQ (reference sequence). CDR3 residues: CSSSLGGGHLATNEKLFF. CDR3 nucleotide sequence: TGTTCCAGCAGCTTAGGGGGGGGACACCTTGCAACTAATGAAAAACTGTTTTTT.

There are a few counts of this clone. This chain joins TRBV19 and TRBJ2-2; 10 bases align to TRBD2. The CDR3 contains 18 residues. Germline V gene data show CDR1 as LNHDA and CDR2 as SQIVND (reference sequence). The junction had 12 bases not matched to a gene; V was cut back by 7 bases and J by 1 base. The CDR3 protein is CASTLGLAGVLNTGELFF. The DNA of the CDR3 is TGTGCCAGTACCTTGGGTCTAGCGGGGGTTCTGAACACCGGGGAGCTGTTTTTT.

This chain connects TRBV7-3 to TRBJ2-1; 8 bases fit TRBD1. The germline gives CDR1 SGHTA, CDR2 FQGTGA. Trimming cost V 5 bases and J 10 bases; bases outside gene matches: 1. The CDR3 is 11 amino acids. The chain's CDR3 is CASSPGGEQFF. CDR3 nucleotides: TGTGCCAGCAGCCCAGGGGGCGAGCAGTTCTTC.

CDR3: CASSYPGTGAYEQYF. CDR3 nucleotide sequence: TGTGCCAGCAGCTATCCGGGGACAGGGGCCTACGAGCAGTACTTC. The V call is TRBV5-8, the J call TRBJ2-7, with 10 bases matching TRBD1. There are 15 residues in the CDR3. The trim removed 3 bases at V and 2 bases at J, leaving 5 bases unmatched. Germline CDR1 reads SGHTS; CDR2 reads YDEGEE.

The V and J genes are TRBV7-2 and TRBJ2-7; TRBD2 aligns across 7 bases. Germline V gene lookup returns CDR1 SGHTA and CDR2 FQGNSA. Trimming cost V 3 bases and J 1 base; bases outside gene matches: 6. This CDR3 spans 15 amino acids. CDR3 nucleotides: TGTGCCAGCAGCTTTGGGGCTAGCGGTTCCTACGAGCAGTACTTC. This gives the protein CASSFGASGSYEQYF. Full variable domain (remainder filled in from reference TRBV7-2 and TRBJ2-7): GAGVSQSPSNKVTEKGKDVELRCDPISGHTALYWYRQSLGQGLEFLIYFQGNSAPDKSGLPSDRFSAERTGGSVSTLTIQRTQQEDSAVYLCASSFGASGSYEQYFGPGTRLTVT.

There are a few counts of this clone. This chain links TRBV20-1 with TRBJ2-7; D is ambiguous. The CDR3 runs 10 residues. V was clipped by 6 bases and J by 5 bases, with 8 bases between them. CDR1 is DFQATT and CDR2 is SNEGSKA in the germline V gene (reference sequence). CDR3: CSALENEQYF. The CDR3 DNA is TGCAGTGCCCTAGAAAACGAGCAGTACTTC.

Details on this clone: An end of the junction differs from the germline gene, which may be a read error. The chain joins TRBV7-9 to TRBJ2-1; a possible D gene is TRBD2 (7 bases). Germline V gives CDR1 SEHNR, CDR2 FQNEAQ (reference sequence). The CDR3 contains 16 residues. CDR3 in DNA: TGTTCCAGCAGCTTCCCTGTCGGGGGGCGAGTCAATGAGCAGTTCTTC. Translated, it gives CSSSFPVGGRVNEQFF.

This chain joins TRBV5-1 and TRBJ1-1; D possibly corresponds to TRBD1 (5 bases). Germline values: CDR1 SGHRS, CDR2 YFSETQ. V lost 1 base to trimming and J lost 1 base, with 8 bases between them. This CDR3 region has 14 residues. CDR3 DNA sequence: TGCGCCAGCAGCTTGATCGGACAGAACACTGAAGCTTTCTTT. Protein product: CASSLIGQNTEAFF.

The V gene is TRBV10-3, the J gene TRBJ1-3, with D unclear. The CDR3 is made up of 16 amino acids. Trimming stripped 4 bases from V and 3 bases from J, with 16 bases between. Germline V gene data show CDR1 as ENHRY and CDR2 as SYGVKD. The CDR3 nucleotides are TGTGCCATCAGTGGATCGAATAATAGTGGTGGAAACACCATATATTTT. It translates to CAISGSNNSGGNTIYF.

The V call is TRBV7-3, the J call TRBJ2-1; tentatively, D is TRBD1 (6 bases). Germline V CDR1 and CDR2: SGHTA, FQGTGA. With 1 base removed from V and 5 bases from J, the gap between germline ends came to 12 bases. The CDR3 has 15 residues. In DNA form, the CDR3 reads TGTGCCAGCAGCTTAATGGGGACAACTGACAATGAGCAGTTCTTC. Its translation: CASSLMGTTDNEQFF.

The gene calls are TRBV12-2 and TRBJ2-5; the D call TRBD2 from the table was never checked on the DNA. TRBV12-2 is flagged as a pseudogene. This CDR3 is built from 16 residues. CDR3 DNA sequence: TGTGCAAGTCGCCCCCCGGACTTGGACGGACGGGAGACCCAGTACTTC. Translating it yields CASRPPDLDGRETQYF.

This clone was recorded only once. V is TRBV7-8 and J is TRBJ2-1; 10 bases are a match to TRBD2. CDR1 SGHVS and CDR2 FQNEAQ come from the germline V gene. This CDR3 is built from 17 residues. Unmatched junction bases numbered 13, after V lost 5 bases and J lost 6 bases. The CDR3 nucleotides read TGTGCCAGCAGCCCCCGCCCGGGACTAGCGAGCCCCAATGAGCAGTTCTTC. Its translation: CASSPRPGLASPNEQFF.

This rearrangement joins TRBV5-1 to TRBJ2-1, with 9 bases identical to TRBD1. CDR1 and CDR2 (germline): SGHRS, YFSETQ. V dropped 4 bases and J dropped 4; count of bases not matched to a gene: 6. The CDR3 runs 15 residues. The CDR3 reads CASSGGTGQYNEQFF. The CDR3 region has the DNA TGCGCCAGCAGCGGAGGGACAGGGCAGTACAATGAGCAGTTCTTC. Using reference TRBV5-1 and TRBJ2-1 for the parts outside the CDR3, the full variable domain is KAGVTQTPRYLIKTRGQQVTLSCSPISGHRSVSWYQQTPGQGLQFLFEYFSETQRNKGNFPGRFSGRQFSNSRSEMNVSTLELGDSALYLCASSGGTGQYNEQFFGPGTRLTVL.

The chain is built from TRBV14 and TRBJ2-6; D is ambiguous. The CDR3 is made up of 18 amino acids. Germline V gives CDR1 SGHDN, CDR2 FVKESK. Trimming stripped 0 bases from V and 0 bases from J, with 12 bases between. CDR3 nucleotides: TGTGCCAGCAGCCAAGATCTTTTTCGGTACTCTGGGGCCAACGTCCTGACTTTC. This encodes CASSQDLFRYSGANVLTF.

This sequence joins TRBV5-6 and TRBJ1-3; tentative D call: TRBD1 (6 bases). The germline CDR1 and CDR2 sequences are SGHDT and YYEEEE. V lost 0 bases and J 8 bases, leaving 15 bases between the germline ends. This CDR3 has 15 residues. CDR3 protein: CASSLAGQGRDTIYF. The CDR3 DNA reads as TGTGCCAGCAGCTTGGCCGGGCAGGGGAGGGACACCATATATTTT.

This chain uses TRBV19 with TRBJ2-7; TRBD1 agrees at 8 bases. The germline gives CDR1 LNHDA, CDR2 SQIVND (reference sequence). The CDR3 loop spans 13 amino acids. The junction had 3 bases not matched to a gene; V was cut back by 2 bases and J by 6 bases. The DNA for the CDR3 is TGTGCCAGTAGTATATACGACAGGGGCGAGCAGTACTTC. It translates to CASSIYDRGEQYF.